Detailed here is one TCR beta chain. This record comes from a study of blood T cell repertoires in COVID-19. About the study: Spain, Italy and the United States supplied samples that represented acute and convalescent COVID-19. Sample material is recorded as cDNA or gDNA derived from T cells, B-cell-depleted T cells, or PBMCs.

The ends were cut back, 0 bases at V and 7 bases at J, with 13 bases in the middle. The germline CDR1 and CDR2 sequences are SGHDN and FVKESK. The CDR3 has 16 residues. Using immunoSEQ multiplex PCR, the repertoire was profiled, and TCRdb retains in-frame clones only, with some absent. The table lists 180,000 or so clones, about 90% of them singletons, with under 2% in the top ten. The sample taken for sequencing was peripheral blood. The chain couples TRBV14 to TRBJ1-6; D may be TRBD1 (5 bases). The TCR sequence derives from a man aged 18 to 29 with active or convalescent COVID-19. As DNA, the CDR3 is TGTGCCAGCAGCCAAGATTATTCAGGGTGGAATTCACCCCTCCACTTT. It is translated as CASSQDYSGWNSPLHF.